Listed here are 9 T cell receptor beta chains from one sample, sequenced in a study of vaccination effects on CD4 cells after COVID-19. The data were produced by immunoSEQ multiplex PCR, yet TCRdb's version contains in-frame clones alone and is incomplete. The profile shows about 54,000 clones, around 85% of them singletons. No antigen has been assigned to these receptors. Pools of viral peptides were used by the ViraFEST assay to expand antigen-specific CD4+ T cells ahead of sequencing. Researchers isolated CD4+ T cells once approximately eleven days of culture had elapsed. This specimen consisted of CD4+ T cells from PBMCs cultured with HCoV-229E spike peptides, obtained before COVID-19 vaccination. The receptors derive from a human donor who received a COVID-19 vaccine.

The chain is built from TRBV5-1 and TRBJ1-3, with TRBD1 matching over 7 bases. This CDR3 is built from 15 residues. The V gene's germline CDR1 is SGHRS and CDR2 YFSETQ. V shed 0 bases, J shed 2 bases, and the junction held 2 bases outside the gene matches. The CDR3 reads CASSLVQGTGNTIYF. For the CDR3, the DNA is TGCGCCAGCAGCTTGGTACAGGGGACTGGAAACACCATATATTTT.

The V gene is TRBV30, the J gene TRBJ1-5; TRBD1 might be the D (5 bases). With 3 bases removed from V and 7 bases from J, the gap between germline ends came to 19 bases. Germline-derived CDR1 and CDR2 are GTSNPN and SVGIG (reference sequence). CDR3 length: 15 residues. For the CDR3, the DNA is TGTGCCTGGAGCCGAACCGGCAGGGTGAGGCAGCCCCAGCATTTT. It translates to CAWSRTGRVRQPQHF.

The V and J genes are TRBV24-1 and TRBJ1-2; TRBD1 might be the D (6 bases). Deletions cut 5 bases from V and 0 bases from J, with 12 bases between. CDR3 length: 15 amino acids. Looked up from germline, CDR1 is KGHDR and CDR2 is SFDVKD. The CDR3 coding sequence is TGTGCCACCAGTGGGGGGGGCCAGACTAACTATGGCTACACCTTC. It translates to CATSGGGQTNYGYTF.

This clone was seen only a few times. This CDR3 is CASSQAGGRYEQYV. The CDR3 DNA reads TGTGCCAGCAGCCAAGCGGGGGGGCGTTACGAGCAGTACGTC. The rearrangement uses TRBV3-1 (or the pseudogene TRBV3-2) and TRBJ2-7; TRBD2 matches 8 bases. V shed 1 base and J 4 bases; nucleotides not matched to a gene: 3. The germline V gene encodes CDR1 LGHDT and CDR2 YNNKEL (reference sequence). This CDR3 has 14 amino acids.

This chain connects TRBV10-3 to TRBJ1-4, with 12 bases that match TRBD1. CDR1 is ENHRY and CDR2 is SYGVKD in the germline V gene. CDR3 length equals 16 residues. V was pared by 6 bases and J by 6 bases, with 8 bases of the junction left unmatched. CDR3 DNA sequence: TGTGCCATCAGCAAGGGACAGGGGGCTATGGATGAAAAACTGTTTTTT. It encodes CAISKGQGAMDEKLFF.

V and J are TRBV12-3 or TRBV12-4 and TRBJ1-1, with D uncertain. The CDR3 sequence is 12 residues long. Trimming shortened V by 3 bases and J by 7 bases, and 9 bases separated the two germline ends. This chain's CDR3 is CASSFGTFEAFF. The CDR3 DNA reads TGTGCCAGCAGTTTCGGCACTTTTGAAGCTTTCTTT.

This clone was counted between two and nine times. In nucleotides, the CDR3 is TGCGCCAGCAGTGAGTCATCCCGGCCAGATACGCAGTATTTT. It is translated as CASSESSRPDTQYF. The chain recombines TRBV10-1 with TRBJ2-3; D remains unclear. The CDR3 covers 14 residues. The germline V and J ends were trimmed by 0 bases and 4 bases, with 8 bases remaining between them. CDR1 WNHNN and CDR2 SYGVQD come from the germline V gene (reference sequence).

This clone showed up just a few times. This chain uses TRBV12-3 or TRBV12-4 with TRBJ1-2; D not certain. The CDR3 has 12 residues. V dropped 5 bases and J dropped 3 bases, with 7 bases sitting between them. CDR3: CASSQAYYGYTF. CDR3 sequence (DNA): TGTGCCAGCAGTCAGGCCTACTATGGCTACACCTTC.

This chain uses TRBV5-5 with TRBJ2-5; D might be TRBD1 (5 bases). CDR3 length: 14 amino acids. CDR1 is SGHKS and CDR2 is YYEKEE in the germline V gene (reference sequence). The V and J ends lost 0 bases and 2 bases respectively, with 8 bases between them. The CDR3 sequence is CASSLVGQQETQYF. The DNA of the CDR3 is TGTGCCAGCAGCTTGGTGGGGCAGCAAGAGACCCAGTACTTC.